This note documents a single T cell receptor beta chain sequence. This clone's antigen is unknown. Base-call qualities are not available, and no considerably larger clone is one nucleotide away. This record belongs to a study of technical replicates of blood from a handful of donors (dated by TCRdb to between 2016 and 2019). Deletion took 4 bases off V and 4 bases off J, with a span of 16 bases between the germline ends. The CDR3, cysteine through phenylalanine, is 15 amino acids long. Only CDR3 DNA remains: 45 bases, in frame from the first base. Per the germline V gene, LGHNA is the CDR1 and YSLEER is the CDR2. The protocol used for the library was the immunoSEQ multiplex PCR assay. TCRdb retrieved this table from immuneACCESS and kept in-frame rearrangements only. Not all clones are present; in checked studies, unresolved V genes account for under half, and no reason is known for the remainder. A total of some 70,000 clones appear in this sample, 92% of them only once. Roughly 0.4% of the sample lies in the top ten.

Sequencing was performed on T cells isolated from PBMCs. The rearrangement combines TRBV4-3 with TRBJ1-2; possibly the D gene is TRBD1, per 5 matching bases. The receptor was derived from a human donor in good health. The nucleotide sequence reads as follows: TGCGCCAGCAGCCCAGGGATCCGATCTCTCTATGGCTACACCTTC. Translated, it gives CASSPGIRSLYGYTF.